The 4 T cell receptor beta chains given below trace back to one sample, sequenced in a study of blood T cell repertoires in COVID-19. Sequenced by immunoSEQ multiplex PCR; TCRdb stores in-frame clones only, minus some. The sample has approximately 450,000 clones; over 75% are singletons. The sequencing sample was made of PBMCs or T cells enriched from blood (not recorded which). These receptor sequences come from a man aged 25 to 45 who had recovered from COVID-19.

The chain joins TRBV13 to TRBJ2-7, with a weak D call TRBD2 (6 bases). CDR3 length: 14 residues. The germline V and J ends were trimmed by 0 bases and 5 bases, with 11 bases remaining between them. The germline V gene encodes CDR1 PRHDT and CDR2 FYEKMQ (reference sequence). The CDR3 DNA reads TGTGCCAGCAGCTTAGGGCCTGGAGGGGACGAGCAGTACTTC. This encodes CASSLGPGGDEQYF.

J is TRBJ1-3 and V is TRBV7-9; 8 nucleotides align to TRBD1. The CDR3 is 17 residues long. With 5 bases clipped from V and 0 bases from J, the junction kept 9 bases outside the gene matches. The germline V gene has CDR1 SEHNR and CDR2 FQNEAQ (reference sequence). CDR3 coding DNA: TGTGCCAGCAGCCAGTCTGACAGGGGCTTCTCTGGAAACACCATATATTTT. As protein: CASSQSDRGFSGNTIYF.

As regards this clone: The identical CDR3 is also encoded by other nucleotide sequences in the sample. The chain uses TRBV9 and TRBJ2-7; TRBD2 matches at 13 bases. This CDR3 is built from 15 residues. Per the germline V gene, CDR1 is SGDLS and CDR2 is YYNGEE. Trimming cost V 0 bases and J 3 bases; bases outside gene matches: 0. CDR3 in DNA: TGTGCCAGCAGCGTAGGGACTAGCGGGAGCTACGAGCAGTACTTC. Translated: CASSVGTSGSYEQYF.

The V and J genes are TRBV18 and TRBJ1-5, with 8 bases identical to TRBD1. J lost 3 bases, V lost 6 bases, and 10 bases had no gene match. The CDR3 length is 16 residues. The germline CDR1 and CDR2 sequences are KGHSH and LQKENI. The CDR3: CASSLTGGMFNQPQHF. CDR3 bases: TGTGCCAGCTCCCTCACAGGGGGGATGTTCAATCAGCCCCAGCATTTT.